This T cell receptor beta chain is drawn from a study of a mutant IDH1 vaccine in newly diagnosed glioma. Study details: Onset of vaccination occurred 4-6 weeks following radiotherapy alone, or with temozolomide cycles.

Time point denoted: week 47, end of study. Vaccinated patients received 300 ug of mutant IDH1 20-mer peptide per dose, with topical imiquimod. The donors' diagnosis was new WHO grade 3 or 4 astrocytoma that was IDH1-mutant and ATRX-lost. A remark on this clone: Antigen: not known.

The assay was immunoSEQ multiplex PCR, and TCRdb's table has in-frame clones only and misses some. This table holds fewer than 55,000 clones, approximately 64% found once. Trimming removed 7 bases from V and 4 bases from J, with 13 bases in between. The CDR3 length is 13 residues. The germline CDR1 and CDR2 sequences are MNHEY and SVGAGI. The receptor was derived from a middle-aged man with glioma. Some clones in this sample may be carry-over from other donors' samples. The sample consisted of peripheral blood mononuclear cells (PBMCs), taken from a glioma patient whose treatment included an IDH1 peptide vaccine. This chain connects TRBV6-5 to TRBJ1-1; possibly TRBD1 for D (5 bases). The CDR3 sequence: CASMAGVGTEAFF. The CDR3 nucleotides are TGTGCCAGCATGGCGGGGGTGGGCACTGAAGCTTTCTTT.